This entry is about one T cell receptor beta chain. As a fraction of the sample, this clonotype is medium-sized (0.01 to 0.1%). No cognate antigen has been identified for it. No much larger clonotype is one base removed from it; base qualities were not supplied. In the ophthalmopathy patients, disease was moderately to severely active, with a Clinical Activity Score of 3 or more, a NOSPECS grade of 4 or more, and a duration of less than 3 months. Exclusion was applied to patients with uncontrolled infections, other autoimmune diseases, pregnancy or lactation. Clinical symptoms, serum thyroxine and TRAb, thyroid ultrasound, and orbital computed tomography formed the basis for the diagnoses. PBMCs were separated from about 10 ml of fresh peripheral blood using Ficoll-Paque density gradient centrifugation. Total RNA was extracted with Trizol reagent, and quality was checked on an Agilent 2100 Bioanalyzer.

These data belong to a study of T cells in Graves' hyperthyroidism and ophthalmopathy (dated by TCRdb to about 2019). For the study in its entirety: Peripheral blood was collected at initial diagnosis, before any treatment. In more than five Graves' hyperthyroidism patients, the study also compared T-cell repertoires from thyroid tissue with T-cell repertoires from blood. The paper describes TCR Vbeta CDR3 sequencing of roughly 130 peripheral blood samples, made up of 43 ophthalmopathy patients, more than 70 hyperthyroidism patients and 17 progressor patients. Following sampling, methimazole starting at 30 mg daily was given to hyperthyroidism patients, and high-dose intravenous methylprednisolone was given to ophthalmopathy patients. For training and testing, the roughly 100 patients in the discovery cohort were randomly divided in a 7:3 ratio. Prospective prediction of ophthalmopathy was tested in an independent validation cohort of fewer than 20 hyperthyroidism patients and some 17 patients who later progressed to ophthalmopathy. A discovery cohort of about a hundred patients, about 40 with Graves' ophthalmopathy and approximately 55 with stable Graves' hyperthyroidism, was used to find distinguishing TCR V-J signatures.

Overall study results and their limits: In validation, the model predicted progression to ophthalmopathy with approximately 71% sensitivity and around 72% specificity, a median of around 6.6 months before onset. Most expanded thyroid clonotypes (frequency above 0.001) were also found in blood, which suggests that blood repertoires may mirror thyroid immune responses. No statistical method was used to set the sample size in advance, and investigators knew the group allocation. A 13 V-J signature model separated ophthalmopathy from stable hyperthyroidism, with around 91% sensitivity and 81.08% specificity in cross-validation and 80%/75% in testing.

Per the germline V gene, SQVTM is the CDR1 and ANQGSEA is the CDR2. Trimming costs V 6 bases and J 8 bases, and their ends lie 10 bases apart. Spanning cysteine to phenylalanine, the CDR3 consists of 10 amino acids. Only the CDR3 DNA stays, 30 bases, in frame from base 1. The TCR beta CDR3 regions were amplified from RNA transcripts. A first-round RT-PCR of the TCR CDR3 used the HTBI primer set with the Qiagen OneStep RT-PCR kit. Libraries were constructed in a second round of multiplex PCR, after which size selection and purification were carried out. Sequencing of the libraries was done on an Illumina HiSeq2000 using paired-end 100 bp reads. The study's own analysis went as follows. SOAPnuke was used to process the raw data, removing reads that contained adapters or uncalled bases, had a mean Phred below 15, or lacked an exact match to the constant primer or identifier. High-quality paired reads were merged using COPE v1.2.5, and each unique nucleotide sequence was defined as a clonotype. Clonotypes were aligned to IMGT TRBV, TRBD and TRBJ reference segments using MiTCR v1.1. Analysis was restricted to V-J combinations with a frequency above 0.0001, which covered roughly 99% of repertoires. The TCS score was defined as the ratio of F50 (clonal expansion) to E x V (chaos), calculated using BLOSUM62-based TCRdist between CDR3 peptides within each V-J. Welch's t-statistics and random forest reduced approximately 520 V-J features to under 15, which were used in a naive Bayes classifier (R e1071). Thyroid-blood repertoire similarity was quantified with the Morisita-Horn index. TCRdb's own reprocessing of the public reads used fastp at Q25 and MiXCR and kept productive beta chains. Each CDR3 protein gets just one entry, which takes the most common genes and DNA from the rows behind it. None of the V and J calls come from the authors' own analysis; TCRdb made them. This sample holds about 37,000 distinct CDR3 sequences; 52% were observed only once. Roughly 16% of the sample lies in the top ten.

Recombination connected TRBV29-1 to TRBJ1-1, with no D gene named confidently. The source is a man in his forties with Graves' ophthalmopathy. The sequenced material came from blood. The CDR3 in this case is CSVTTGEAFF. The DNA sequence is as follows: TGCAGCGTCACAACTGGGGAAGCTTTCTTT.